This TCR beta chain was recorded in a study of blood T cell repertoires in COVID-19. Study information: COVID-19 samples from acute and convalescent phases originated in the United States, Italy and Spain. Sources were T cells, B-cell-depleted T cells, or PBMCs; the material itself was cDNA or gDNA.

Unmatched junction bases numbered 6, after V lost 5 bases and J lost 0 bases. The germline V gene encodes CDR1 SQVTM and CDR2 ANQGSEA. The CDR3 totals 15 residues. As processed by the authors: From reference gene primer amplification, estimates of nucleated cell counts were derived. TCRdb's copy holds only in-frame clones and misses some; the assay was immunoSEQ multiplex PCR. V and J calls plus clone size are reproduced from that table; the DNA served to infer D and trimming. This sample yields some 260,000 clones, of which roughly 90% are seen a single time; around 0.7% belongs to the top ten. Sequencing used peripheral blood. This sequence joins TRBV29-1 and TRBJ1-1; 10 nucleotides align to TRBD1. The TCR comes from a human donor in a cohort sampled during active COVID-19. The CDR3 DNA follows: TGCAGCGTTTCGACAGGGGGCGCGGTGAACACTGAAGCTTTCTTT. It specifies CSVSTGGAVNTEAFF. Full variable domain (missing parts from reference TRBV29-1 and TRBJ1-1): SAVISQKPSRDICQRGTSLTIQCQVDSQVTMMFWYRQQPGQSLTLIATANQGSEATYESGFVIDKFPISRPNLTFSTLTVSNMSPEDSSIYLCSVSTGGAVNTEAFFGQGTRLTVV.